Given below is one T cell receptor (beta chain) in context. Its specificity is not known. This sample was included in a study of cytomegalovirus exposure and HLA in healthy donors. The V and J ends lost 4 bases and 8 bases respectively, with 14 bases between them. Germline V CDR1 and CDR2: SQVTM, ANQGSEA. This CDR3 is 13 amino acids long. Study findings and constraints: Later on, a genetic analysis was performed. It linked a missense variant in DCLRE1C with V- and J-gene trimming of TCR beta.

PCR involved 60 Vbeta and 13 Jbeta primers. Some clones are missing from TCRdb's copy, which holds only in-frame ones; the method was immunoSEQ multiplex PCR. The sample includes about 150,000 clones, about 74% seen only once; the top ten take 1.5% to 2%. The J gene is TRBJ1-4, the V gene TRBV29-1, with a possible D match to TRBD1 (6 bases). Sample: PBMCs. The clonotype comes from a woman between 40 and 50 years old in good health and CMV-seronegative. The CDR3 nucleotides read TGCAGCGTTGGTTCTTACAGGGAAGAAAAACTGTTTTTT. Its protein is CSVGSYREEKLFF.